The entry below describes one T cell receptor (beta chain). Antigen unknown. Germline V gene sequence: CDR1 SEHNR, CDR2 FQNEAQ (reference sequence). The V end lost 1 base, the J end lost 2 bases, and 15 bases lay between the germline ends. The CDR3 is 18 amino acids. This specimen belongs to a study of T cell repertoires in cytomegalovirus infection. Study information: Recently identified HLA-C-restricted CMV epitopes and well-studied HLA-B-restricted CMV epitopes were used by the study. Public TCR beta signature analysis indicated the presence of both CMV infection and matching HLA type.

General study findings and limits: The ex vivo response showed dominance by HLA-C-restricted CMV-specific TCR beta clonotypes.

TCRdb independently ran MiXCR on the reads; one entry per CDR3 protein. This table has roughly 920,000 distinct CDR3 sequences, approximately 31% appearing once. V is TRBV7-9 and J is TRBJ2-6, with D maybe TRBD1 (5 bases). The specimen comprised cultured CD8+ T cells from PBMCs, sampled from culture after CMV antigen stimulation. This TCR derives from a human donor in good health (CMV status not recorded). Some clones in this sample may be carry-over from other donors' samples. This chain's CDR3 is CASSLVSGPAAGANVLTF. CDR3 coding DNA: TGTGCCAGCAGCTTAGTCTCAGGGCCCGCTGCTGGGGCCAACGTCCTGACTTTC.